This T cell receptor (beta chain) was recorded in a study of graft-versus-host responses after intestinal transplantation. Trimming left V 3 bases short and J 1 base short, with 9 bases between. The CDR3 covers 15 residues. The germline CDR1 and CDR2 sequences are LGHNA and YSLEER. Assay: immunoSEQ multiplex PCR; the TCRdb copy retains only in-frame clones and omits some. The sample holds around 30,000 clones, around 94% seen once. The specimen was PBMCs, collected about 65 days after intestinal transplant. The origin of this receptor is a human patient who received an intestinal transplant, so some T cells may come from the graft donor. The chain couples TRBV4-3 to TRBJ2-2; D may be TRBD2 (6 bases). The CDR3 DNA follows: TGCGCCAGCAGCCACCCGACTAGGAACACCGGGGAGCTGTTTTTT. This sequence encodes CASSHPTRNTGELFF.